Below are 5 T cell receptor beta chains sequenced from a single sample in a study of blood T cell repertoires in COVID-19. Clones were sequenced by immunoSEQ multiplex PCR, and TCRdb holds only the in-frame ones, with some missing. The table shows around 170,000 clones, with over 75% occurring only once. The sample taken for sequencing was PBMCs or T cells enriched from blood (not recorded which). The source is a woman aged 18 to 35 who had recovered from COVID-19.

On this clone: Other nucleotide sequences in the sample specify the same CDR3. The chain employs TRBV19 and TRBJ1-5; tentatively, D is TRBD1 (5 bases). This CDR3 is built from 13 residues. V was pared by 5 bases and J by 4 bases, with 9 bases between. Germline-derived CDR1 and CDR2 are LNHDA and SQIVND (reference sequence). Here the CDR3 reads CASSGTGNQPQHF. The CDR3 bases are TGTGCCAGTAGTGGGACTGGGAATCAGCCCCAGCATTTT.

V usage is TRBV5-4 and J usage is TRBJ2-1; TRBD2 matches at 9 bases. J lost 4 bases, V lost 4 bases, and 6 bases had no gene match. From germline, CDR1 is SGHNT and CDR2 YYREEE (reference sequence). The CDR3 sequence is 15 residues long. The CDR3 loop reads CASSLSGGVYNEQFF. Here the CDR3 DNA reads TGTGCCAGCAGCCTTAGCGGGGGCGTGTACAATGAGCAGTTCTTC.

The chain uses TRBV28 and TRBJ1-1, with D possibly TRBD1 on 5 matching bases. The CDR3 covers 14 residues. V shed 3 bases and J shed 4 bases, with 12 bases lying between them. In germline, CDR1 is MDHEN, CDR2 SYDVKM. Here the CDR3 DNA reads TGTGCCAGCAGTTTGTTCCCGGGGGGCACTGAAGCTTTCTTT. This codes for CASSLFPGGTEAFF.

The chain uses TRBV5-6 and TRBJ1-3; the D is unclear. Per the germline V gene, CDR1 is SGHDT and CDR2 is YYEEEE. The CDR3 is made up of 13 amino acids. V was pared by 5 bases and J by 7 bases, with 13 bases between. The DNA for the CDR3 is TGTGCCAGCAGATCAGATGGGGAGAACACCATATATTTT. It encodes CASRSDGENTIYF.

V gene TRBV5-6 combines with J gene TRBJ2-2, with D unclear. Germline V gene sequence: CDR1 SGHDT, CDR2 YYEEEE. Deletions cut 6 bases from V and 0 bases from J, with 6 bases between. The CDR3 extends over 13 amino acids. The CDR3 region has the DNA TGTGCCAGCAACAATCCGAACACCGGGGAGCTGTTTTTT. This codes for CASNNPNTGELFF.